The 7 T cell receptor beta chains below were found in one sample sequenced in a study of identical twins (TCRdb year 2016). The library came from 5' RACE. TCRdb names Illumina HiSeq 2000 as the instrument used. TCRdb redid the processing of the public reads, applying fastp at Q25 and MiXCR, and retained in-frame beta chains. CDR3 protein sequences are deduplicated, and each keeps its most common genes and DNA. Across this sample there are about 890,000 distinct CDR3 sequences, with 9% to 15% seen only once. Of the sample, around 1.5% falls within the top ten clones. Another study also made use of these data, one on yellow fever vaccine responses in identical twins.

The sequencing sample was made of PBMCs. The receptors originated from a woman younger than 30 in good health.

The chain couples TRBV6-1 to TRBJ2-7, with 9 bases matching TRBD1. Germline V gene lookup returns CDR1 MNHNS and CDR2 SASEGT. This CDR3 contains 18 residues. The ends lost 8 bases at V and 0 bases at J; junction bases unmatched: 17. CDR3 residues: CASRLVPGQGGSSYEQYF. In DNA, the CDR3 is TGTGCCAGCCGCCTCGTCCCGGGACAGGGCGGATCCTCCTACGAGCAGTACTTC.

This clonotype was counted a few times. The chain carries TRBV10-2 and TRBJ2-2, with 8 bases fitting TRBD1. Germline V gene data show CDR1 as WSHSY and CDR2 as SAAADI. The CDR3 spans 14 residues. The V gene end was trimmed by 2 bases and the J gene end by 7 bases; junction bases not matched to a gene: 3. CDR3 bases: TGCGCCAGCAGTGAGACAGGGGGGATCGGGGAGCTGTTTTTT. Translation: CASSETGGIGELFF.

The gene calls are TRBV5-1 and TRBJ2-5, with TRBD2 matching over 15 bases. The CDR3 runs to 16 residues. Germline CDR1 SGHRS, CDR2 YFSETQ. J lost 4 bases, V lost 2 bases, and 3 bases had no gene match. DNA for the CDR3: TGCGCCAGCAGCTTCTTGGGACTAGCGGGAGGAGAGACCCAGTACTTC. This encodes CASSFLGLAGGETQYF.

In DNA form, the CDR3 reads TGTGCCAGCAGTTACTCCGGGACAGGGGACGAGCAGTACTTC. Protein product: CASSYSGTGDEQYF. V is TRBV6-5 and J is TRBJ2-7, with TRBD1 matching over 10 bases. CDR1 is MNHEY, CDR2 SVGAGI, per germline. The V gene end was trimmed by 0 bases and the J gene end by 5 bases; junction bases not matched to a gene: 1. The CDR3 sequence is 14 residues long.

The V and J genes are TRBV20-1 and TRBJ2-5, with 7 bases aligning to TRBD1. Germline CDR1 reads DFQATT; CDR2 reads SNEGSKA (reference sequence). The CDR3 runs to 15 residues. Trimming removed 0 bases from V and 1 base from J; junction bases left unmatched: 5. The CDR3 protein is CSARDAGDSQETQYF. The CDR3, as DNA: TGCAGTGCTAGAGACGCCGGGGACAGCCAAGAGACCCAGTACTTC.

The J gene is TRBJ2-2, the V gene TRBV7-6; 10 bases are shared with TRBD2. V lost 5 bases to trimming and J lost 2 bases; unmatched junction nucleotides: 8. CDR3 size: 17 residues. The germline V gene encodes CDR1 SGHVS and CDR2 FNYEAQ. The CDR3 DNA is TGTGCCAGCAGCGCTGCAAGCGGGAGGGCCAACACCGGGGAGCTGTTTTTT. Protein sequence: CASSAASGRANTGELFF.

This sequence joins TRBV7-2 and TRBJ1-6; tentatively, D is TRBD1 (6 bases). V gave up 4 bases and J gave up 5 bases, with 18 bases separating them. The CDR3 is made up of 17 amino acids. CDR1 is SGHTA, CDR2 FQGNSA, per germline. The CDR3 reads CASSWVIGGTDNSPLHF. The CDR3 DNA reads as TGTGCCAGCAGCTGGGTGATAGGGGGAACTGATAATTCACCCCTCCACTTT.